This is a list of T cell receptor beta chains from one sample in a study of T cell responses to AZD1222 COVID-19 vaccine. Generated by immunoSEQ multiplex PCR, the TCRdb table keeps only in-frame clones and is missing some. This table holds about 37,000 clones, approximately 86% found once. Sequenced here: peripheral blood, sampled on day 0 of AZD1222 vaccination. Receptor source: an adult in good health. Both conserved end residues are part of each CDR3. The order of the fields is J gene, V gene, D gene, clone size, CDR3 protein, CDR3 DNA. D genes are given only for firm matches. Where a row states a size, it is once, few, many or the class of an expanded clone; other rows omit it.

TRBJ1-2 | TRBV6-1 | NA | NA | CASSELRGGYTF | TGTGCCAGCAGTGAATTAAGAGGCGGCTACACCTTC
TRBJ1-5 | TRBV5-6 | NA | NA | CASSLWGSGNQPQHF | TGTGCCAGCAGCTTGTGGGGGAGCGGGAATCAGCCCCAGCATTTT
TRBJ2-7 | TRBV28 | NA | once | CASKLGGTPYEQYF | TGTGCCAGCAAGCTAGGCGGGACACCCTACGAGCAGTACTTC
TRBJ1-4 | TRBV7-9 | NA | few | CASSSLGRGQLELFF | TGTGCCAGCAGCTCCCTGGGACGGGGGCAGTTGGAACTGTTTTTT
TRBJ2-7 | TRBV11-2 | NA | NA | CASSNRGPGTYEQYF | TGTGCCAGCAGCAACCGGGGCCCAGGGACCTACGAGCAGTACTTC
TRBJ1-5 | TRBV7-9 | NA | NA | CASSPGGGNQPQHF | TGTGCCAGCAGCCCCGGGGGCGGGAATCAGCCCCAGCATTTT
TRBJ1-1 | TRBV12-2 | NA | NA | CASRPGTALVAEAFF | TGTGCAAGTCGCCCCGGGACGGCCCTTGTAGCTGAAGCTTTCTTT
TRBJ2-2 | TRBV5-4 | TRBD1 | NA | CASSRGQAGELFF | TGTGCCAGCAGCCGAGGACAGGCCGGGGAGCTGTTTTTT
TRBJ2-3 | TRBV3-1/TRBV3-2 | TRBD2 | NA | CASSGRGADTQYF | TGTGCCAGCAGCGGGAGGGGCGCAGATACGCAGTATTTT
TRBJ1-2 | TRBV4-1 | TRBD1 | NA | CASSTGQGVNYGYTF | TGCGCCAGCAGCACAGGACAGGGGGTGAACTATGGCTACACCTTC
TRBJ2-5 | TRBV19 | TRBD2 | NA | CASSKGSGGAWYQETQYF | TGTGCCAGTAGTAAGGGTAGCGGGGGGGCATGGTACCAAGAGACCCAGTACTTC
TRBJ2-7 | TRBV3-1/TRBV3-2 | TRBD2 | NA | CASSPGSGGREQYF | TGTGCCAGCAGCCCGGGAAGCGGGGGGAGGGAGCAGTACTTC
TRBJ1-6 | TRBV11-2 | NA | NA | CASSLGPADNSPLHF | TGTGCCAGCAGCTTAGGTCCAGCTGATAATTCACCCCTCCACTTT
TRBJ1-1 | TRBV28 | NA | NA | CASSPSGGVFTEAFF | TGTGCCAGCAGCCCCTCTGGGGGGGTCTTCACTGAAGCTTTCTTT
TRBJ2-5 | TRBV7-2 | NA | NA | CASSPSRQQETQYF | TGTGCCAGCAGCCCCTCCCGGCAGCAAGAGACCCAGTACTTC
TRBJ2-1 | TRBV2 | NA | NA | CASRTGDLNNEQFF | TGTGCCAGCAGGACGGGGGACTTAAACAATGAGCAGTTCTTC
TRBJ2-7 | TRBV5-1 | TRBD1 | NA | CASSQQTGSSYEQYF | TGCGCCAGCAGCCAACAGACAGGGTCAAGCTACGAGCAGTACTTC
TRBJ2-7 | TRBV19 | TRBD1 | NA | CASSRSGTGSYEQYF | TGTGCCAGTAGTCGCTCCGGGACAGGTTCCTACGAGCAGTACTTC
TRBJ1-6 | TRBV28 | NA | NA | CASRTGPSPLHF | TGTGCCAGCAGAACAGGGCCCTCACCCCTCCACTTT
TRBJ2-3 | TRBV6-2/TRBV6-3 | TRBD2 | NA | CASSDPTSGGFTDTQYF | TGTGCCAGCAGTGACCCGACTAGCGGGGGCTTCACAGATACGCAGTATTTT
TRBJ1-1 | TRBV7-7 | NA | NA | CASSVDPGTEAFF | TGTGCCAGCAGCGTGGACCCCGGGACTGAAGCTTTCTTT
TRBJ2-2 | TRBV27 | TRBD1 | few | CASGGQGNTGELFF | TGTGCCAGTGGGGGACAGGGGAACACCGGGGAGCTGTTTTTT
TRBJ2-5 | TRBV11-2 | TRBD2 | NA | CASRAERGSSGRETQYF | TGTGCCAGCAGGGCCGAACGCGGGTCTAGCGGTAGGGAGACCCAGTACTTC
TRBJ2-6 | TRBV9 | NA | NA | CASSAQQTGTLSSGANVLTF | TGTGCCAGCAGCGCCCAACAGACCGGGACACTTAGCTCTGGGGCCAACGTCCTGACTTTC
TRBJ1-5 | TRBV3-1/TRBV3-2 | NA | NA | CASSQGGRDQPQHF | TGTGCCAGCAGCCAAGGGGGCAGGGACCAGCCCCAGCATTTT
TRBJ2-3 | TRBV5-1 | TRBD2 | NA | CASSLPSGSTDTQYF | TGCGCCAGCAGCTTGCCTAGCGGGAGCACAGATACGCAGTATTTT
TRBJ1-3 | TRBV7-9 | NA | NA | CASSLGPGRHSGNTIYF | TGTGCCAGCAGCTTGGGGCCCGGACGGCACTCTGGAAACACCATATATTTT
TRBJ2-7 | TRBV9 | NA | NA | CASSETVGVSEQYF | TGTGCCAGCAGCGAGACCGTTGGAGTCAGCGAGCAGTACTTC
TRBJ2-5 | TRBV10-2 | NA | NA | CASSVMTIQETQYF | TGCGCCAGCAGTGTAATGACTATACAAGAGACCCAGTACTTC
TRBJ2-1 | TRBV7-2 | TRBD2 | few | CASSPTLAGDLTFF | TGTGCCAGCAGCCCCACCTTAGCGGGAGACCTGACGTTCTTC
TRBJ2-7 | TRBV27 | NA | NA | CASSSGGGEQYF | TGTGCCAGCAGCAGCGGTGGGGGCGAGCAGTACTTC
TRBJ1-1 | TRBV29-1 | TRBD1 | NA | CSVTGGTEAFF | TGCAGCGTGACAGGGGGGACTGAAGCTTTCTTT
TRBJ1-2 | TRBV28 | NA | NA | CASSPGGGVNYGYTF | TGTGCCAGCAGTCCCGGGGGGGGCGTGAACTATGGCTACACCTTC
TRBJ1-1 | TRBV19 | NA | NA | CASSPRGRNTEAFF | TGTGCCAGTAGTCCCCGGGGGAGAAACACTGAAGCTTTCTTT
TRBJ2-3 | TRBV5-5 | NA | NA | CASSYDSRLRGDTQYF | TGTGCCAGCAGCTACGACTCCAGACTGAGGGGAGATACGCAGTATTTT
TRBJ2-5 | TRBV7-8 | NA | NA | CASSLEYVPETQYF | TGTGCCAGCAGCTTAGAGTACGTCCCCGAGACCCAGTACTTC
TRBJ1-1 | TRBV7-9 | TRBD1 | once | CASSFPSGVGQGNTEAFF | TGTGCCAGCAGCTTCCCCAGCGGGGTGGGACAGGGTAACACTGAAGCTTTCTTT
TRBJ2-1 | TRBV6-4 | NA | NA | CASSDSAESYNEQFF | TGTGCCAGCAGTGACTCAGCGGAGTCCTACAATGAGCAGTTCTTC
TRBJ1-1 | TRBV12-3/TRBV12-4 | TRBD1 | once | CASSWPGTGTAFF | TGTGCCAGCAGTTGGCCAGGGACAGGAACCGCTTTCTTT
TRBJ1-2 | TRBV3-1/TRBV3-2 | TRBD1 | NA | CASTSSDRGYGYTF | TGTGCCAGCACCTCTTCGGACAGGGGCTATGGCTACACCTTC
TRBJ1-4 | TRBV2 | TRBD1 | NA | CASSAEGQDNWEKLFF | TGTGCCAGCAGCGCAGAGGGACAGGATAATTGGGAAAAACTGTTTTTT
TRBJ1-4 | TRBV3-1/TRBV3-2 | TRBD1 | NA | CASSHRGQGVSEKLFF | TGTGCCAGCAGCCACCGGGGACAGGGGGTCAGTGAAAAACTGTTTTTT
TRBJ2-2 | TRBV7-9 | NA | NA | CASSLSAGELFF | TGTGCCAGCAGCTTATCGGCCGGGGAGCTGTTTTTT
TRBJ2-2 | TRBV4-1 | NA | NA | CASSQMRNTGELFF | TGCGCCAGCAGCCAAATGCGTAACACCGGGGAGCTGTTTTTT
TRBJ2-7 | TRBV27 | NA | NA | CASSFHVQGPDYEQYF | TGTGCCAGCAGTTTTCACGTACAGGGACCCGACTACGAGCAGTACTTC
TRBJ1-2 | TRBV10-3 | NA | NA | CAISESGRNYGYTF | TGTGCCATCAGTGAGTCCGGCAGGAACTATGGCTACACCTTC
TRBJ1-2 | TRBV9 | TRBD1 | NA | CASSSGTGGATDYGYTF | TGTGCCAGCAGCAGCGGGACAGGGGGTGCAACTGACTATGGCTACACCTTC
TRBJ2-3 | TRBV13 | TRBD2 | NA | CASSLAGVITDTQYF | TGTGCCAGCAGCCTAGCGGGGGTGATCACAGATACGCAGTATTTT
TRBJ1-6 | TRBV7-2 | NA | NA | CASSLEVGGYNSPLHF | TGTGCCAGCAGCTTAGAGGTTGGAGGTTATAATTCACCCCTCCACTTT
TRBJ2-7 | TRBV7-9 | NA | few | CASSPGEIGEQYF | TGTGCCAGCAGCCCAGGGGAGATCGGCGAGCAGTACTTC
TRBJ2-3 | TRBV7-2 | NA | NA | CASSQGPSESDTQYF | TGTGCCAGCAGCCAGGGTCCGAGCGAATCAGATACGCAGTATTTT
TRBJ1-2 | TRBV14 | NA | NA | CASSQTDTRGRGYTF | TGTGCCAGCAGCCAAACGGACACCAGGGGACGAGGCTACACCTTC